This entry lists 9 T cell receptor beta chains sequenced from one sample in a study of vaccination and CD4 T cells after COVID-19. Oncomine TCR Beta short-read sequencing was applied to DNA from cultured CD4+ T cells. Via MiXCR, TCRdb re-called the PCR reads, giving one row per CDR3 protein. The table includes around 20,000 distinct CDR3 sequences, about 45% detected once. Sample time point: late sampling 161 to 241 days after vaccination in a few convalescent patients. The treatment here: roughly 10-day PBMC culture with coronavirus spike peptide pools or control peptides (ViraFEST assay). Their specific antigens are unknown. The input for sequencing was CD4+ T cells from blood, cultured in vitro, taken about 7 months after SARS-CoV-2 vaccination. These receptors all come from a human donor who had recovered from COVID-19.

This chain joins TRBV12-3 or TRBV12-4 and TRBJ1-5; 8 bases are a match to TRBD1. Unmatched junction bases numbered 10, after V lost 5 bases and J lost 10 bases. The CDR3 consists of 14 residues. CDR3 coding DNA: TGTGCCAGCAGTCTTGACAGGGGAACAGGTCCCCAGCATTTT. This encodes CASSLDRGTGPQHF.

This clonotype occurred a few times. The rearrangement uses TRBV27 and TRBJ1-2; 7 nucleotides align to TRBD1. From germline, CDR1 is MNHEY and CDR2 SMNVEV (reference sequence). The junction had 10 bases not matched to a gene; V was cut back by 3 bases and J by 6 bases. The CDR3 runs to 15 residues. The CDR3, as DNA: TGTGCCAGCAGTTTTAAGGGACAGCGGTATGATGGCTACACCTTC. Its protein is CASSFKGQRYDGYTF.

Here the CDR3 reads CASSYKNEQFF. The CDR3 DNA follows: TGTGCCAGCAGTTACAAGAATGAGCAGTTCTTC. The chain links TRBV27 to TRBJ2-1; D gene ambiguous. This CDR3 has 11 residues. In germline, CDR1 is MNHEY, CDR2 SMNVEV (reference sequence). Deletions cut 4 bases from V and 7 bases from J, with 5 bases between.

The CDR3 DNA reads TGTGCCAGTAGTATAGAGGTCGGGATGGCCCTCGACTATACGCAGTATTTT. This translates into CASSIEVGMALDYTQYF. The chain links TRBV19 to TRBJ2-3; TRBD2 is a possible D gene (5 bases). The CDR3 loop spans 17 amino acids. Trimming took off 0 bases at V and 7 bases at J, with 20 bases between the two ends. CDR1 and CDR2 (germline): LNHDA, SQIVND (reference sequence). The full variable domain, completed using reference TRBV19 and TRBJ2-3, is DGGITQSPKYLFRKEGQNVTLSCEQNLNHDAMYWYRQDPGQGLRLIYYSQIVNDFQKGDIAEGYSVSREKKESFPLTVTSAQKNPTAFYLCASSIEVGMALDYTQYFGPGTRLTVL.

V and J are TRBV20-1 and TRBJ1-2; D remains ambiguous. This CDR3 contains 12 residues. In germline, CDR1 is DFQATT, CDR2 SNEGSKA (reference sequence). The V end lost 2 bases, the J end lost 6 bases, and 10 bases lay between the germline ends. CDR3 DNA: TGCAGTGCTAGAAGGCGGCTGGATGGCTACACCTTC. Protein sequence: CSARRRLDGYTF.

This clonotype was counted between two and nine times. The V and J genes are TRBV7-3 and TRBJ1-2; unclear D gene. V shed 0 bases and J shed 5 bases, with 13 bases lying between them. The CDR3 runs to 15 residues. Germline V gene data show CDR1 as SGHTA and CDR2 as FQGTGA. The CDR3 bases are TGTGCCAGCAGCTTAACGGGGAGGGAGGCATATGGCTACACCTTC. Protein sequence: CASSLTGREAYGYTF.

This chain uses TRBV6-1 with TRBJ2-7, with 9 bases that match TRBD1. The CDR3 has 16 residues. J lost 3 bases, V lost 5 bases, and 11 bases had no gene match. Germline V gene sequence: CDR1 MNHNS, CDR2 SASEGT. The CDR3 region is CASSPIRDRVYYEQYF. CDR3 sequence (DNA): TGTGCCAGCAGTCCCATCCGGGACAGGGTATACTACGAGCAGTACTTC.

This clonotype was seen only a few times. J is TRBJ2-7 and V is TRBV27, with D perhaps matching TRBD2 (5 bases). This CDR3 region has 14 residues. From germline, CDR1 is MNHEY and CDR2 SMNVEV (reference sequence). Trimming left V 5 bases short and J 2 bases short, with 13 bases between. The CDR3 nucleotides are TGTGCCAGCAGTCGATTTACGGGGACCTACGAGCAGTACTTC. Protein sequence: CASSRFTGTYEQYF.

The CDR3 nucleotides read TGTGCCAGCAGCACGCTACGGGGGCGAGAGCAGTACTTC. Translated, it gives CASSTLRGREQYF. The chain uses TRBV12-3 or TRBV12-4 and TRBJ2-7; D assignment may be TRBD1 or TRBD2 (6 bases each). Trimming shortened V by 6 bases and J by 7 bases, and 16 bases separated the two germline ends. This CDR3 is 13 amino acids long.